This is a list of T cell receptor beta chains from one sample in a study of response to subunit inactivated influenza vaccine. MiXCR was run by TCRdb on the RT-PCR reads, yielding one entry per CDR3 protein. The sample has about 800,000 distinct CDR3 sequences; around 21% are singletons. The material sequenced was PBMCs from blood, taken roughly 5 days after vaccination. These receptor sequences come from a man aged 45-60 years who received an inactivated influenza vaccine. Both conserved end residues are part of each CDR3. The D gene is left open where the match is weak. Clone size is shown for a subset of rows, as once, few, many or a class of expanded clone.

clone size	J gene	CDR3 length	D gene	V gene	CDR3 DNA	CDR3 protein
-	TRBJ2-5	12	-	TRBV29-1	TGCAGCGTTTCCAGGGAACGAGAGACCCAGTACTTC	CSVSRERETQYF
few	TRBJ2-4	19	TRBD2	TRBV6-1	TGTGCCAGCAGGGCCCTCGGTACTAGCGGCCCTGGGACCAAAAACATTCAGTACTTC	CASRALGTSGPGTKNIQYF
-	TRBJ2-2	17	TRBD1	TRBV7-8	TGTGCCAGCAGCGGACACAGGGGACCACTGAACACCGGGGAGCTGTTTTTT	CASSGHRGPLNTGELFF
-	TRBJ2-7	13	TRBD2	TRBV20-1	TGCAGTGCTAGAGATCTCGGGACTAGCGGGAGTAAATTC	CSARDLGTSGSKF
-	TRBJ2-1	16	-	TRBV9	TGTGCCAGCAGCGTCACGGCCGGGCCTACCTACAATGAGCAGTTCTTC	CASSVTAGPTYNEQFF
few	TRBJ2-1	15	TRBD2	TRBV5-1	TGCGCCAGCAGCTGGAAACTAGCGGGGGGTCCTGAGCAGTTCTTC	CASSWKLAGGPEQFF
few	TRBJ2-1	16	TRBD2	TRBV14	TGTGCCAGCAGCCAATTGACTAGCGGGGGAACCAATGAGCAGTTCTTC	CASSQLTSGGTNEQFF
many	TRBJ2-7	15	-	TRBV7-9	TGTGCCAGCAGCTTAGACCAGGGGGGGTCCTACGAGCAGTACTTC	CASSLDQGGSYEQYF
few	TRBJ1-2	15	-	TRBV5-1	TGCGCCAGCAGCAGAGAAAGTACAGTAAACTATGGCTACACCTTC	CASSRESTVNYGYTF
-	TRBJ1-1	15	-	TRBV5-1	TGCGCCAGCAGCTTGGTTGGGGCGTTGGGGACTGAAGCTTTCTTT	CASSLVGALGTEAFF
once	TRBJ2-1	12	-	TRBV2	TGTGCCAGCAGTGGTCCCTCCCATGAGCAGTTCTTC	CASSGPSHEQFF
-	TRBJ2-7	15	TRBD2	TRBV28	TGTGCCAGCAGTTCCCCGGGACTAGCGGGACGTATGCAGTACTTC	CASSSPGLAGRMQYF
few	TRBJ2-7	15	TRBD2	TRBV27	TGTGCCAGCAGTCCCCAGCGGGGGGGCGTCTACGAGCAGTACTTC	CASSPQRGGVYEQYF
large	TRBJ1-3	14	-	TRBV9	TGTGCCAGCAGCTCCCTAGGGGGGATCAACACCATATATTTT	CASSSLGGINTIYF
-	TRBJ2-7	12	-	TRBV29-1	TGCAGCGTTGGTGGGGGCGCCTACGAGCAGTACTTC	CSVGGGAYEQYF
few	TRBJ2-1	14	-	TRBV7-9	TGTGCCAGCAGCCCGCCTCGACAGGGAGGCAGGCAGTTCTTC	CASSPPRQGGRQFF
few	TRBJ1-4	15	TRBD1	TRBV24-1	TGTGCCACCAGACGACGGGACAGATCTCGATGGACCGGGCTTTTT	CATRRRDRSRWTGLF
few	TRBJ2-7	14	TRBD1	TRBV3-1	TGTGCCAGCAGCCGGGGGACAGGGGGGAACGAGCAGTACTTC	CASSRGTGGNEQYF
-	TRBJ2-6	17	-	TRBV10-1	TGCGCCAGCAGCCGGGACAAGCCCCTCTCTGGGGCCAACGTCCTGACTTTC	CASSRDKPLSGANVLTF
few	TRBJ2-6	16	TRBD1	TRBV10-3	TGTGCCATCAGCGACCTGACAGGGCCTGGGGCCAACGTCCTGACTTTC	CAISDLTGPGANVLTF
-	TRBJ2-3	15	-	TRBV6-5	TGTGCCAGCAGTTACGGGGGGCATTACACAGATACGCAGTATTTT	CASSYGGHYTDTQYF
many	TRBJ2-7	13	TRBD1	TRBV20-1	TGCAGTGCCCCGAGGACAGGGAGGACCGAGCAGTACTTC	CSAPRTGRTEQYF